This T cell receptor (beta chain) stems from a study of CD8 T cells in ankylosing spondylitis. TCRdb used MiXCR to reprocess the 5' RACE reads, holding one entry per CDR3 protein. The data hold about 300,000 distinct CDR3 sequences, with 9.5% to 13% observed a single time. This clonotype occurred many times. This CDR3 contains 17 residues. Trimming at V came to 2 bases and at J to 2 bases, leaving 8 bases not matched to a gene. Germline CDR1 is SGHTA and CDR2 is FQGNSA. The origin of this receptor is a female donor with ankylosing spondylitis or in good health (not recorded which). This chain joins TRBV7-2 and TRBJ2-3, with TRBD2 matching over 9 bases. What was sequenced was blood, either unsorted or a sorted T cell fraction (not recorded which). Here the CDR3 reads CASSLIFAGGPTDTQYF. DNA of the CDR3: TGTGCCAGCAGCTTAATTTTTGCGGGAGGGCCCACAGATACGCAGTATTTT.